The T cell receptor beta chain described here comes from a study of blood T cell repertoires in COVID-19. Study summary: Nucleic acid was either cDNA or gDNA, and it came from T cells, B-cell-depleted T cells, or PBMCs.

In the original processing: From reference gene primer amplification, estimates of nucleated cell counts were derived. Sequencing used immunoSEQ multiplex PCR; TCRdb keeps in-frame clones, though not all of them. D and trimming come from the DNA, and the V and J calls and clone size come from that table. The sample lists some 340,000 clones, approximately 89% occurring once. The V and J ends lost 0 bases and 10 bases respectively, with 21 bases between them. This CDR3 comprises 16 residues. Germline values: CDR1 KGHSY, CDR2 FQNENV. This clone was observed a handful of times. The sample taken for sequencing was PBMCs or T cells enriched from blood (not recorded which). The rearrangement uses TRBV16 and TRBJ1-1; tentative D call: TRBD1 (6 bases). The receptor was derived from a woman under 40 who had recovered from COVID-19. For the CDR3, the DNA is TGTGCCAGCAGCCAATCTCGGTTGGGGGGGGCTCTGGGAGCTTTCTTT. Its translation is CASSQSRLGGALGAFF.